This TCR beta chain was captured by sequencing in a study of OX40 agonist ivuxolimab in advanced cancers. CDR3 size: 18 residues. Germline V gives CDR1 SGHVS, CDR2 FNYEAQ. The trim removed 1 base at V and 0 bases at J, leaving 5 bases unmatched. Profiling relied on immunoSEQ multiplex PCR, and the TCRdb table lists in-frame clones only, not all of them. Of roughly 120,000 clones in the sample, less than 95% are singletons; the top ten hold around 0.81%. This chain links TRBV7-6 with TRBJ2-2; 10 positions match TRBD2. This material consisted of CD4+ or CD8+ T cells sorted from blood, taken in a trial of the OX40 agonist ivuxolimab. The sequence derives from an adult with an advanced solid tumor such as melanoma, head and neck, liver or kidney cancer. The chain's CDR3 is CASSLVGLAVTNTGELFF. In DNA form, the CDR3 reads TGTGCCAGCAGCTTAGTTGGACTAGCGGTAACGAACACCGGGGAGCTGTTTTTT.